This TCR beta chain was captured by sequencing in a study of brain T cells in children with intractable seizures. The study, taken as a whole, reports: Each case's top public CDR3 resembled known HCMV, EBV or influenza A CDR3s. Only CDR3 sequence similarity suggested viral specificity, without known HCMV serostatus.

Sequencing used immunoSEQ multiplex PCR; TCRdb keeps in-frame clones, though not all of them. The top ten clones hold just under 45% of a sample with about 580 clones, about three quarters of them seen once. Note on this clone: Its specificity is not known.

The CDR3 is made up of 11 amino acids. The sequenced cases were selected for having the highest brain T cell transcript signatures. Patients received at least one anti-epileptic drug before surgery. V and J are TRBV21-1 and TRBJ2-2; no DNA check was done on the table's D call, TRBD2. TRBV21-1 is designated a pseudogene. The sample consisted of resected brain tissue, taken at surgery. The sequence came from a boy aged 5-17 years with tuberous sclerosis and intractable seizures. CDR3 nucleotide sequence: TGTGCCAGCAGCAAACTCCCTCGGCTGTTTTTT. This sequence encodes CASSKLPRLFF.